This passage covers 8 T cell receptor beta chains from one sample sequenced in a study of blood T cell repertoires in COVID-19. This table comes from immunoSEQ multiplex PCR, and its TCRdb copy is limited to in-frame clones, with some not included. Of about 15,000 clones listed, around 75% are singletons. The sequencing sample was made of peripheral blood. The receptors originated from a man in his fifties or sixties with acute or convalescent COVID-19.

The V gene is TRBV7-8, the J gene TRBJ2-2; a possible D gene is TRBD2 (5 bases). Germline V gives CDR1 SGHVS, CDR2 FQNEAQ. The CDR3 is 15 amino acids. V was pared by 4 bases and J by 7 bases, with 16 bases between. The CDR3 DNA sequence: TGTGCCAGCAGCTCACCTAGCTTCGGGGTCGGGGAGCTGTTTTTT. Translating gives CASSSPSFGVGELFF. The variable domain in full, with the rest retrieved from reference TRBV7-8 and TRBJ2-2, is GAGVSQSPRYKVAKRGQDVALRCDPISGHVSLFWYQQALGQGPEFLTYFQNEAQLDKSGLPSDRFFAERPEGSVSTLKIQRTQQEDSAVYLCASSSPSFGVGELFFGEGSRLTVL.

The J gene is TRBJ2-7, the V gene TRBV5-5; the match to TRBD1 covers 9 bases. The V and J ends lost 4 bases and 2 bases, in that order; junction bases with no gene match: 10. Germline lookup yields CDR1 SGHKS and CDR2 YYEKEE (reference sequence). CDR3 length equals 16 residues. The CDR3 sequence: CASSGRQGGIAYEQYF. The CDR3 region has the DNA TGTGCCAGCAGCGGTAGACAGGGGGGAATTGCCTACGAGCAGTACTTC.

This chain joins TRBV30 and TRBJ1-4; no definite D call. Trimming shortened V by 2 bases and J by 5 bases, and 15 bases separated the two germline ends. The CDR3 length is 15 residues. The germline CDR1 and CDR2 sequences are GTSNPN and SVGIG (reference sequence). The CDR3 region is CAWSKLRLTNEKLFF. CDR3 coding DNA: TGTGCCTGGAGTAAACTCAGACTAACGAATGAAAAACTGTTTTTT.

The rearrangement uses TRBV7-9 and TRBJ2-7; 8 bases align to TRBD1. The CDR3 is 14 residues long. V was clipped by 5 bases and J by 6 bases; unmatched bases: 9. CDR1 and CDR2 from the germline V gene are SEHNR and FQNEAQ (reference sequence). CDR3: CASSPGGFSTEQYF. CDR3 sequence (DNA): TGTGCCAGCAGCCCAGGGGGCTTTAGCACCGAGCAGTACTTC.

J is TRBJ1-1 and V is TRBV5-1; 7 bases fit TRBD1. From germline, CDR1 is SGHRS and CDR2 YFSETQ. This CDR3 is 17 amino acids long. J lost 1 base, V lost 4 bases, and 13 bases had no gene match. DNA of the CDR3: TGCGCCAGCAGCCCCCTTGAGGGGGCGGAGGGGAACACTGAAGCTTTCTTT. As protein: CASSPLEGAEGNTEAFF.

This sequence joins TRBV18 and TRBJ1-1; D is possibly TRBD1 (6 bases). The V end was cut by 5 bases, the J end by 8 bases, with 15 bases between. This CDR3 region has 13 residues. Germline V gene data show CDR1 as KGHSH and CDR2 as LQKENI. The CDR3 nucleotides read TGTGCCAGCTCAACCGGACAGTCGGAGGAAGCTTTCTTT. The encoded protein is CASSTGQSEEAFF.

DNA of the CDR3: TGTGCCAGCAGTCTCAGGGGGCTTGGCACTGAAGCTTTCTTT. The encoded protein is CASSLRGLGTEAFF. The chain employs TRBV2 and TRBJ1-1; 8 bases are shared with TRBD1. CDR1 and CDR2 from the germline V gene are SNHLY and FYNNEI. J was trimmed by 4 bases and V by 5 bases; bases with no gene match: 6. The CDR3 totals 14 residues.

The chain employs TRBV19 and TRBJ2-1, with TRBD1 matching 9 bases. This CDR3 has 15 amino acids. The ends lost 2 bases at V and 4 bases at J; junction bases unmatched: 3. The germline gives CDR1 LNHDA, CDR2 SQIVND (reference sequence). CDR3 sequence (DNA): TGTGCCAGTAGTATAACAGGGGGCCGTTACAATGAGCAGTTCTTC. Its protein product is CASSITGGRYNEQFF.